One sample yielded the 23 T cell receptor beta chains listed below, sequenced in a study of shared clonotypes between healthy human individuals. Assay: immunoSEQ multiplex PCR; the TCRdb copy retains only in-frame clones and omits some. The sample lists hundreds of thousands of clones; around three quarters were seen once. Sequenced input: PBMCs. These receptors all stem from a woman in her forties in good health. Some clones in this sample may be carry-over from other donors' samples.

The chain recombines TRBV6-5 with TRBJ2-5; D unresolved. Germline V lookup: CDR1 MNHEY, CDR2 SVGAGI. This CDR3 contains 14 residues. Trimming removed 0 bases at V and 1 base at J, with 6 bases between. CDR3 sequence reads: CASSYSRRQETQYF. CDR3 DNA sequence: TGTGCCAGCAGTTACTCGAGACGCCAAGAGACCCAGTACTTC.

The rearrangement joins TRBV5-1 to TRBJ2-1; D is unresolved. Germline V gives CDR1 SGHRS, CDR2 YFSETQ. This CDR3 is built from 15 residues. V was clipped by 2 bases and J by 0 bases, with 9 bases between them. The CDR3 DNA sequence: TGCGCCAGCAGCTTTATGGACGGCTCCTACAATGAGCAGTTCTTC. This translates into CASSFMDGSYNEQFF.

The CDR3 nucleotides read TGTGCCTGGAGTTCTCAGGCCTCTGGGGCCAACGTCCTGACTTTC. Translated: CAWSSQASGANVLTF. The genes are TRBV30 and TRBJ2-6; unclear D gene. This CDR3 spans 15 amino acids. V shed 2 bases and J shed 0 bases, with 8 bases lying between them. From germline, CDR1 is GTSNPN and CDR2 SVGIG (reference sequence).

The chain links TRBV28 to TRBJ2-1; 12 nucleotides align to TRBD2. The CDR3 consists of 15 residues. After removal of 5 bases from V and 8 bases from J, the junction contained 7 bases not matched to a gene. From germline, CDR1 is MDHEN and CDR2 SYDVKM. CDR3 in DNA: TGTGCCAGCAGTCCGTGGACTAGCGGGAATGATGAGCAGTTCTTC. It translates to CASSPWTSGNDEQFF.

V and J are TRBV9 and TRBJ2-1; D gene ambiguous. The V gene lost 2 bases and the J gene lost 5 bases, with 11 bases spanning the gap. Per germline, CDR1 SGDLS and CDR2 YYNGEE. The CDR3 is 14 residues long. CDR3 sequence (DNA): TGTGCCAGCAGCGTTGGGCCTCCCAACAATGAGCAGTTCTTC. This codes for CASSVGPPNNEQFF. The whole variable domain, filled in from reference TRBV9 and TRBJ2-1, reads DSGVTQTPKHLITATGQRVTLRCSPRSGDLSVYWYQQSLDQGLQFLIQYYNGEERAKGNILERFSAQQFPDLHSELNLSSLELGDSALYFCASSVGPPNNEQFFGPGTRLTVL.

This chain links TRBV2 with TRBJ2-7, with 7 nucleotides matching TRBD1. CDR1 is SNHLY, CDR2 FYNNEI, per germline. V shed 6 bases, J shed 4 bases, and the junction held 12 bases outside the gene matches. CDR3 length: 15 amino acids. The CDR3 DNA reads TGTGCCAGCAGACCTGGGACAGAGAATTTATACGAGCAGTACTTC. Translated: CASRPGTENLYEQYF.

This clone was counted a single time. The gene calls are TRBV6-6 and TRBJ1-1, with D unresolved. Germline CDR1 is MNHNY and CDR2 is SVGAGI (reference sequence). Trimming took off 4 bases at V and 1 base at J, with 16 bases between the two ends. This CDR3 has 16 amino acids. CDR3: CASSSNPVWENTEAFF. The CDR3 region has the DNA TGTGCCAGCAGTTCAAACCCCGTTTGGGAGAACACTGAAGCTTTCTTT.

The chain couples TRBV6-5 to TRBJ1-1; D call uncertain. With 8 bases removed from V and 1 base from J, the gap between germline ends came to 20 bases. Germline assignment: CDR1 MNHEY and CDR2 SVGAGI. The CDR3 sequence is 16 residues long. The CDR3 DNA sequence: TGTGCCAGCTATTACTATAGGGCCAGTGCGAACACTGAAGCTTTCTTT. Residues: CASYYYRASANTEAFF.

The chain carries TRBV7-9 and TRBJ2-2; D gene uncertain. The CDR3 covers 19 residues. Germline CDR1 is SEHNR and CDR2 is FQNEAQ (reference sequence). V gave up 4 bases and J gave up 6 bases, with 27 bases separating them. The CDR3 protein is CASSSSPGRSSIDSGELFF. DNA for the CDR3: TGTGCCAGCAGCTCCAGCCCGGGCCGAAGTAGCATTGACTCCGGGGAGCTGTTTTTT.

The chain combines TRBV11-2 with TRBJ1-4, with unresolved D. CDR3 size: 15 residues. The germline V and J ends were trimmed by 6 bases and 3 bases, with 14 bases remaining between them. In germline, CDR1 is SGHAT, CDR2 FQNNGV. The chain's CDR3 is CASRNLRWANEKLFF. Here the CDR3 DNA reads TGTGCCAGCAGGAATCTGCGGTGGGCTAATGAAAAACTGTTTTTT.

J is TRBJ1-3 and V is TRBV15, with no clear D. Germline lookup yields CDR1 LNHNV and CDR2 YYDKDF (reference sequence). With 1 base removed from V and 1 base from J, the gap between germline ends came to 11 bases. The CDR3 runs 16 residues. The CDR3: CATSRGPSSSGNTIYF. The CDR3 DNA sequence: TGTGCCACCAGCAGAGGGCCATCCTCTTCTGGAAACACCATATATTTT.

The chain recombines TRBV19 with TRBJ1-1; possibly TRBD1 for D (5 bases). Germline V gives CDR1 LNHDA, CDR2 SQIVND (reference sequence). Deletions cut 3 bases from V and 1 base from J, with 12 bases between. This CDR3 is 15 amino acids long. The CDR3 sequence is CASSIGGAGNTEAFF. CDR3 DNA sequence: TGTGCCAGTAGTATTGGAGGGGCGGGGAACACTGAAGCTTTCTTT.

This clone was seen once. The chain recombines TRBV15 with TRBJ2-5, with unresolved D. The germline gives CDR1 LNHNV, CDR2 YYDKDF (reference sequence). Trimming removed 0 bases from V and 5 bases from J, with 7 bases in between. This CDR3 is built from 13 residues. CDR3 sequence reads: CATSRDRLETQYF. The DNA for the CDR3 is TGTGCCACCAGCAGAGATCGTTTGGAGACCCAGTACTTC.

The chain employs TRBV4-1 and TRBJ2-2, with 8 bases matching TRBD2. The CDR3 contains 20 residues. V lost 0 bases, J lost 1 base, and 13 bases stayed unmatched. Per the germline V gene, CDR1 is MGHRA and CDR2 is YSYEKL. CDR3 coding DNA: TGCGCCAGCAGCCAAGACCGGTGGGCCACTAGCGGAGGGAACACCGGGGAGCTGTTTTTT. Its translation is CASSQDRWATSGGNTGELFF.

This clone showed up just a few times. CDR3 in amino acids: CASAQGSYEQYF. CDR3 nucleotide sequence: TGTGCCAGTGCACAGGGGAGCTACGAGCAGTACTTC. The chain joins TRBV18 to TRBJ2-7; 7 bases agree with TRBD1. CDR1 KGHSH and CDR2 LQKENI come from the germline V gene. V shed 9 bases and J 3 bases; nucleotides not matched to a gene: 5. The CDR3 has 12 residues.

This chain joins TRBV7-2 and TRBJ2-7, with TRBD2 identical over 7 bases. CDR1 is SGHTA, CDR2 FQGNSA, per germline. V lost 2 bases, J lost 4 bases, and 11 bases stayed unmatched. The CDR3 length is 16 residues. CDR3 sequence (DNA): TGTGCCAGCAGCTTACCCCCTGGGACTAAGGCGTACGAGCAGTACTTC. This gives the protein CASSLPPGTKAYEQYF. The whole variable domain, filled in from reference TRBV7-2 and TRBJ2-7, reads GAGVSQSPSNKVTEKGKDVELRCDPISGHTALYWYRQSLGQGLEFLIYFQGNSAPDKSGLPSDRFSAERTGGSVSTLTIQRTQQEDSAVYLCASSLPPGTKAYEQYFGPGTRLTVT.

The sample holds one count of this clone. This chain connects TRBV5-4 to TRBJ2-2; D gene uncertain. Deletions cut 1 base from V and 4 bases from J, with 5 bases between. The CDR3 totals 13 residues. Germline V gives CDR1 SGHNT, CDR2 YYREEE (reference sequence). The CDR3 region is CASSLMPTGELFF. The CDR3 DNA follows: TGTGCCAGCAGCTTGATGCCCACCGGGGAGCTGTTTTTT.

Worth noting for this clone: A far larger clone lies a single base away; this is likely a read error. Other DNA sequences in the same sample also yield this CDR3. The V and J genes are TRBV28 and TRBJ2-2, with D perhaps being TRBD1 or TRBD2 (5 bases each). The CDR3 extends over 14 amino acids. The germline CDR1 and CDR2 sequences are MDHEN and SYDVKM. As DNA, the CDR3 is TGTGCCAGCAGATATCTCCTTGGGGCCGGGGAACTGTTTTTT. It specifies CASRYLLGAGELFF.

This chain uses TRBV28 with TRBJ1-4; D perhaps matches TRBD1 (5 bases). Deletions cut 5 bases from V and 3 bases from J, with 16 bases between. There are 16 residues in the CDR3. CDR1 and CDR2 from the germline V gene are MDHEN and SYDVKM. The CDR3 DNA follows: TGTGCCAGCAGTAGCCCTCGAGGGACGTCTAATGAAAAACTGTTTTTT. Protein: CASSSPRGTSNEKLFF.

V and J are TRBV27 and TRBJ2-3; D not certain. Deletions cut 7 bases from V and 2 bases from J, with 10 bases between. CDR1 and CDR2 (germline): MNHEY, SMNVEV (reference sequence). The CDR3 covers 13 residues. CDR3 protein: CASISSLTDTQYF. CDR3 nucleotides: TGTGCCAGCATTAGTAGCCTCACAGATACGCAGTATTTT.

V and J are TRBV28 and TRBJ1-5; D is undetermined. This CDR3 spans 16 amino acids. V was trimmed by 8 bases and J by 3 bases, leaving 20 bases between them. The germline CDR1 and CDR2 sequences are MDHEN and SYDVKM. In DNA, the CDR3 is TGTGCCAGCTACGTGGCCGGGAGGCAGCACAATCAGCCCCAGCATTTT. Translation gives CASYVAGRQHNQPQHF.

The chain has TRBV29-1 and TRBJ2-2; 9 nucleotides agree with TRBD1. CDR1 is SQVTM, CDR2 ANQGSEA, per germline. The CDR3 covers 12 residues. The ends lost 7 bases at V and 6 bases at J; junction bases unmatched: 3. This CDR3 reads CSGGQGPGELFF. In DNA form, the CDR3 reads TGCAGCGGAGGACAGGGGCCCGGGGAGCTGTTTTTT.

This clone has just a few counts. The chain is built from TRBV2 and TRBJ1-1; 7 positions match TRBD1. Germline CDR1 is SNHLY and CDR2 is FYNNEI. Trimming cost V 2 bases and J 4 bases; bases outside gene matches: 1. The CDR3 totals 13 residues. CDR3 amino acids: CASSEHRGTEAFF. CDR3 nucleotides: TGTGCCAGCAGTGAACACAGGGGCACTGAAGCTTTCTTT.